These T cell receptor beta chains were read from a single sample in a study of blood T cell repertoires in COVID-19. The method was immunoSEQ multiplex PCR; TCRdb's version includes in-frame clones alone and lacks a portion of them. This sample has 30,000 to 40,000 clones, with about 89% found just once. Sequencing was done on a sample of peripheral blood. These receptors came from a man between 65 and 85 years old with active COVID-19. The CDR3 runs from the conserved cysteine through the conserved F or W. D genes are given only for firm matches. Expanded clones get a size class; other rows say once, few or many, or leave the size out.

clone_size: .
j_call: TRBJ2-5
d_call: TRBD2
v_call: TRBV7-2
cdr3_nt: TGTGCCAGCAGCTTAGCGGCGGGAGGGGAGACCCAGTACTTC
cdr3_aa: CASSLAAGGETQYF

clone_size: .
j_call: TRBJ2-7
d_call: TRBD2
v_call: TRBV5-4
cdr3_nt: TGTGCCAGCAGCTTCGCCGGGAGGTCGGGAGAGCAGTACTTC
cdr3_aa: CASSFAGRSGEQYF

clone_size: .
j_call: TRBJ2-7
d_call: .
v_call: TRBV14
cdr3_nt: TGTGCCAGCAGCCAAGGGTCGGGAAGTTTCTACGAGCAGTACTTC
cdr3_aa: CASSQGSGSFYEQYF

clone_size: .
j_call: TRBJ2-7
d_call: TRBD2
v_call: TRBV10-3
cdr3_nt: TGTGCCATCACTTCGACTAGCGGGAGCTACGAGCAGTACTTC
cdr3_aa: CAITSTSGSYEQYF

clone_size: .
j_call: TRBJ2-3
d_call: .
v_call: TRBV5-6
cdr3_nt: TGTGCCAGCAGCTTCTTCCAGGGCCTCACAGATACGCAGTATTTT
cdr3_aa: CASSFFQGLTDTQYF

clone_size: .
j_call: TRBJ2-1
d_call: .
v_call: TRBV7-9
cdr3_nt: TGTGCCAGCAGCTCAACAGGCCCAAATAGCGGTCGATCCTACAATGAGCAGTTCTTC
cdr3_aa: CASSSTGPNSGRSYNEQFF

clone_size: .
j_call: TRBJ2-3
d_call: TRBD2
v_call: TRBV28
cdr3_nt: TGTGCCAGCATTAGCGGGGTTCGGGATACGCAGTATTTT
cdr3_aa: CASISGVRDTQYF

clone_size: once
j_call: TRBJ2-7
d_call: .
v_call: TRBV20-1
cdr3_nt: TGCAGTGCTAGAGATCTTCCCGAGCAGTACTTC
cdr3_aa: CSARDLPEQYF

clone_size: once
j_call: TRBJ2-5
d_call: .
v_call: TRBV4-3
cdr3_nt: TGCGCCAGCAGCCAAGAGTTCAGGGCTGCAGGGACCCAGTACTTC
cdr3_aa: CASSQEFRAAGTQYF

clone_size: .
j_call: TRBJ2-1
d_call: .
v_call: TRBV28
cdr3_nt: TGTGCCAGCAGCTTAAAGCGGACCCCTCAATGGACCTACAATGAGCAGTTCTTC
cdr3_aa: CASSLKRTPQWTYNEQFF

clone_size: .
j_call: TRBJ2-1
d_call: TRBD2
v_call: TRBV4-1
cdr3_nt: TGCGCCAGCAGCCACGGCCGGGCTAGCGGAACCTACAATGAGCAGTTCTTC
cdr3_aa: CASSHGRASGTYNEQFF

clone_size: .
j_call: TRBJ1-1
d_call: TRBD1
v_call: TRBV5-1
cdr3_nt: TGCGCCAGCAGCTTGGGACAGGGGGCATGGACTGAAGCTTTCTTT
cdr3_aa: CASSLGQGAWTEAFF

clone_size: .
j_call: TRBJ2-3
d_call: TRBD1
v_call: TRBV5-4
cdr3_nt: TGTGCCAGCACCAACAGGGGTGGCACAGATACGCAGTATTTT
cdr3_aa: CASTNRGGTDTQYF

clone_size: .
j_call: TRBJ2-7
d_call: .
v_call: TRBV15
cdr3_nt: TGTGCCACCAGCAGAGGTCTGGTCACTTCCTACGAGCAGTACTTC
cdr3_aa: CATSRGLVTSYEQYF

clone_size: .
j_call: TRBJ1-2
d_call: .
v_call: TRBV15
cdr3_nt: TGTGCCACCAGCGGAGGAGGTGGGAGACTCTATGGCTACACCTTC
cdr3_aa: CATSGGGGRLYGYTF

clone_size: .
j_call: TRBJ2-2
d_call: .
v_call: TRBV27
cdr3_nt: TGTGCCAGAGATCCGGGACAAGCCACCGGGGAGCTGTTTTTT
cdr3_aa: CARDPGQATGELFF

clone_size: .
j_call: TRBJ1-2
d_call: .
v_call: TRBV6-1
cdr3_nt: TGTGCCAGCAGTGAACGTGGCAGGGGCGGCTATGGCTACACCTTC
cdr3_aa: CASSERGRGGYGYTF

clone_size: .
j_call: TRBJ1-1
d_call: .
v_call: TRBV27
cdr3_nt: TGTGCCAGCAGTTTATCGATCAGGGGGAACACTGAAGCTTTCTTT
cdr3_aa: CASSLSIRGNTEAFF

clone_size: .
j_call: TRBJ2-1
d_call: TRBD2
v_call: TRBV7-8
cdr3_nt: TGTGCCAGTTACGGTCCGGGACTAGCGGGAGGGAATGAGCAGTTCTTC
cdr3_aa: CASYGPGLAGGNEQFF

clone_size: .
j_call: TRBJ2-1
d_call: .
v_call: TRBV7-9
cdr3_nt: TGTGCCAGCAGCTTATCGACAGGAAGCAATGAGCAGTTCTTC
cdr3_aa: CASSLSTGSNEQFF

clone_size: .
j_call: TRBJ2-7
d_call: .
v_call: TRBV2
cdr3_nt: TGTGCCAGCAGAAAGACGGAGTCCTACGAGCAGTACTTC
cdr3_aa: CASRKTESYEQYF

clone_size: .
j_call: TRBJ1-4
d_call: .
v_call: TRBV19
cdr3_nt: TGTGCCAGTAGTTCGTCCCGGGACATTGTTGAAAAACTGTTTTTT
cdr3_aa: CASSSSRDIVEKLFF

clone_size: .
j_call: TRBJ1-5
d_call: TRBD1
v_call: TRBV30
cdr3_nt: TGTGCCTGGAGTCGAACAGGGGGTCAGCCCCAGCATTTT
cdr3_aa: CAWSRTGGQPQHF

clone_size: once
j_call: TRBJ2-1
d_call: .
v_call: TRBV5-1
cdr3_nt: TGCGCCAGCAGCTTGATGCAGCCCGGAGATGAGCAGTTCTTC
cdr3_aa: CASSLMQPGDEQFF

clone_size: .
j_call: TRBJ1-4
d_call: TRBD1
v_call: TRBV9
cdr3_nt: TGTGCCAGCAGTTTGGGACAGGGAGGGGAAAAACTGTTTTTT
cdr3_aa: CASSLGQGGEKLFF

clone_size: .
j_call: TRBJ2-7
d_call: TRBD1
v_call: TRBV10-3
cdr3_nt: TGTGCCATCAGTCGGACCGGGACAGCTTTTTACGAGCAGTACTTC
cdr3_aa: CAISRTGTAFYEQYF

clone_size: .
j_call: TRBJ2-3
d_call: TRBD2
v_call: TRBV14
cdr3_nt: TGTGCCAGCAGCCAACCAGCGGGAGGGGTCACAGATACGCAGTATTTT
cdr3_aa: CASSQPAGGVTDTQYF

clone_size: once
j_call: TRBJ1-1
d_call: .
v_call: TRBV11-2
cdr3_nt: TGTGCCAGCAGCTTAGTATATCGGGAGCCTTTCCTCTTT
cdr3_aa: CASSLVYREPFLF

clone_size: .
j_call: TRBJ2-1
d_call: TRBD2
v_call: TRBV15
cdr3_nt: TGTGCCACCAGCAGCCCTAGCGGCCCTTTCAGAGAGCAGTTCTTC
cdr3_aa: CATSSPSGPFREQFF

clone_size: .
j_call: TRBJ1-4
d_call: .
v_call: TRBV28
cdr3_nt: TGTGCCAGCAGTTTTGGCAATGAAAAACTGTTTTTT
cdr3_aa: CASSFGNEKLFF

clone_size: once
j_call: TRBJ1-1
d_call: .
v_call: TRBV6-5
cdr3_nt: TGTGCCAGCAGTTACTCTTGGCGGGGGCAGACTGAAGCTTTCTTT
cdr3_aa: CASSYSWRGQTEAFF

clone_size: .
j_call: TRBJ1-2
d_call: TRBD1
v_call: TRBV28
cdr3_nt: TGTGCCAGCAGGGGACAGGGGGCCCGGTACTATGGCTACACCTTC
cdr3_aa: CASRGQGARYYGYTF

clone_size: .
j_call: TRBJ1-1
d_call: .
v_call: TRBV6-6
cdr3_nt: TGTGCCAGCAGACTACACGGCGGGAACACTGAAGCTTTCTTT
cdr3_aa: CASRLHGGNTEAFF